The entry that follows covers one T cell receptor beta chain sequence. With V trimmed by 10 bases and J by 1 base, 6 bases remained unmatched. In germline, CDR1 is LNHDA, CDR2 SQIVND (reference sequence). This CDR3 has 15 amino acids. Method: immunoSEQ multiplex PCR; TCRdb's copy keeps in-frame clones and lacks some. The profile covers about 77,000 clones, with around 94% appearing a single time and 5.8% taken by the ten largest. These data are taken from a study of control samples from healthy donors and cancer patients. The chain uses TRBV19 and TRBJ2-1, with 11 bases fitting TRBD2. The receptor's source is a woman aged 55-69 years in good health. Sequencing input: blood. The CDR3 loop is CATETSGTSYNEQFF. The CDR3 region has the DNA TGTGCCACCGAGACTAGCGGGACTTCCTACAATGAGCAGTTCTTC.